Listed here are 19 T cell receptor beta chains from one sample, sequenced in a study of blood T cell repertoires in COVID-19. Method: immunoSEQ multiplex PCR; TCRdb's copy keeps in-frame clones and lacks some. The sample lists approximately 150,000 clones; about nine tenths were seen once. Material: peripheral blood. The receptors stem from a man in his fifties or sixties with active or convalescent COVID-19.

This rearrangement joins TRBV7-9 to TRBJ1-1; D unclear. The CDR3 contains 17 residues. Germline values: CDR1 SEHNR, CDR2 FQNEAQ (reference sequence). With 1 base removed from V and 1 base from J, the gap between germline ends came to 16 bases. The CDR3 sequence is CASSLDGEGWGNTEAFF. The CDR3 nucleotides are TGTGCCAGCAGCTTAGATGGGGAGGGTTGGGGGAACACTGAAGCTTTCTTT. Full variable domain (rest looked up from reference TRBV7-9 and TRBJ1-1): DTGVSQNPRHKITKRGQNVTFRCDPISEHNRLYWYRQTLGQGPEFLTYFQNEAQLEKSRLLSDRFSAERPKGSFSTLEIQRTEQGDSAMYLCASSLDGEGWGNTEAFFGQGTRLTVV.

This clone is a singleton in its sample. The chain combines TRBV18 with TRBJ1-5, with D tentatively TRBD1 (5 bases). Trimming shortened V by 0 bases and J by 7 bases, and 13 bases separated the two germline ends. Germline V CDR1 and CDR2: KGHSH, LQKENI. The CDR3 totals 15 residues. The CDR3 loop is CASSPPGGVAQPQHF. CDR3 coding DNA: TGTGCCAGCTCACCACCGGGAGGGGTGGCACAGCCCCAGCATTTT. The whole variable domain, remainder taken from reference TRBV18 and TRBJ1-5, is NAGVMQNPRHLVRRRGQEARLRCSPMKGHSHVYWYRQLPEEGLKFMVYLQKENIIDESGMPKERFSAEFPKEGPSILRIQQVVRGDSAAYFCASSPPGGVAQPQHFGDGTRLSIL.

The chain is built from TRBV15 and TRBJ2-2; D not resolved. Germline V gene lookup returns CDR1 LNHNV and CDR2 YYDKDF (reference sequence). This CDR3 has 17 amino acids. V lost 0 bases and J 0 bases, leaving 11 bases between the germline ends. The CDR3 sequence: CATSRDYGIANTGELFF. CDR3 DNA sequence: TGTGCCACCAGCAGAGATTACGGTATCGCGAACACCGGGGAGCTGTTTTTT. The variable domain in full, with the rest retrieved from reference TRBV15 and TRBJ2-2, is DAMVIQNPRYQVTQFGKPVTLSCSQTLNHNVMYWYQQKSSQAPKLLFHYYDKDFNNEADTPDNFQSRRPNTSFCFLDIRSPGLGDTAMYLCATSRDYGIANTGELFFGEGSRLTVL.

The V and J genes are TRBV11-2 and TRBJ2-3; 10 bases align to TRBD1. The CDR3 length is 16 residues. V shed 5 bases, J shed 3 bases, and the junction held 8 bases outside the gene matches. Looked up from germline, CDR1 is SGHAT and CDR2 is FQNNGV. CDR3: CASSRTGTGVTDTQYF. CDR3 DNA: TGTGCCAGCAGCCGAACCGGGACAGGGGTAACAGATACGCAGTATTTT.

The gene calls are TRBV5-5 and TRBJ2-1; D possibly corresponds to TRBD2 (5 bases). V was clipped by 4 bases and J by 7 bases, with 12 bases between them. This CDR3 comprises 13 residues. The V gene's germline CDR1 is SGHKS and CDR2 YYEKEE (reference sequence). The CDR3 sequence is CASSPVPGNEQFF. DNA for the CDR3: TGTGCCAGCAGCCCCGTCCCGGGGAATGAGCAGTTCTTC.

Only one count was recorded for this clone. The chain employs TRBV18 and TRBJ2-1, with 7 bases matching TRBD2. The CDR3 is made up of 16 amino acids. Germline CDR1 is KGHSH and CDR2 is LQKENI. The junction had 12 bases not matched to a gene; V was cut back by 3 bases and J by 7 bases. The CDR3: CASSPPGLGRRNEQFF. The CDR3 coding sequence is TGTGCCAGCTCACCCCCAGGACTAGGGAGGCGGAATGAGCAGTTCTTC.

V is TRBV29-1 and J is TRBJ1-2, with TRBD1 matching 7 bases. The CDR3 spans 13 residues. Trimming removed 6 bases from V and 4 bases from J; junction bases left unmatched: 8. From germline, CDR1 is SQVTM and CDR2 ANQGSEA. The CDR3, as DNA: TGCAGCGTGGAAAGGGGGCTCGGCTATGGCTACACCTTC. Encoded protein: CSVERGLGYGYTF.

The gene calls are TRBV9 and TRBJ2-7, with 10 bases identical to TRBD1. Germline values: CDR1 SGDLS, CDR2 YYNGEE. CDR3 length: 16 amino acids. V was pared by 5 bases and J by 4 bases, with 12 bases of the junction left unmatched. The CDR3 protein is CASRPGGDRGLYEQYF. As DNA, the CDR3 is TGTGCCAGCAGACCCGGGGGGGACAGGGGTCTTTACGAGCAGTACTTC.

This chain links TRBV21-1 with TRBJ2-7; the table calls TRBD1, which could not be checked here. TRBV21-1 is a pseudogene segment. The CDR3 has 12 amino acids. The CDR3 sequence: CASSKALTDPPF. The CDR3 bases are TGTGCCAGCAGCAAAGCGCTGACAGACCCCCCCTTC.

This clone was picked up one time. The chain carries TRBV10-3 and TRBJ1-1; maybe TRBD1 (6 bases). CDR1 and CDR2 from the germline V gene are ENHRY and SYGVKD. Trimming took off 9 bases at V and 0 bases at J, with 14 bases between the two ends. The CDR3 has 14 amino acids. DNA of the CDR3: TGTGCCATGCGGACAGCCCAGGTGAACACTGAAGCTTTCTTT. Protein sequence: CAMRTAQVNTEAFF.

The chain has TRBV5-8 and TRBJ2-3, with 9 bases fitting TRBD1. Germline trimming cut 4 bases from V and 0 bases from J; bases unmatched to any gene: 6. Germline lookup yields CDR1 SGHTS and CDR2 YDEGEE. CDR3 length: 16 residues. CDR3 region: CASSVPTGGSTDTQYF. CDR3 DNA: TGTGCCAGCAGCGTACCGACAGGGGGAAGCACAGATACGCAGTATTTT.

The count of this clone is one. V and J are TRBV5-6 and TRBJ1-2; D remains unclear. From germline, CDR1 is SGHDT and CDR2 YYEEEE. V lost 4 bases to trimming and J lost 4 bases, with 11 bases between them. The CDR3 covers 13 residues. In DNA, the CDR3 is TGTGCCAGCAGCCCCCGAGGGCCCTATGGCTACACCTTC. It codes for CASSPRGPYGYTF.

J is TRBJ2-2 and V is TRBV5-1; D gene uncertain. V was cut by 5 bases and J by 1 base, with 12 bases left in between. Germline V CDR1 and CDR2: SGHRS, YFSETQ. The CDR3 covers 15 residues. Written as DNA, the CDR3 is TGCGCCAGCAGTAGGCGCGGCGAGAACACCGGGGAGCTGTTTTTT. It codes for CASSRRGENTGELFF.

The chain combines TRBV6-6 with TRBJ1-3; a weak D match, TRBD1 (6 bases). Germline V gene sequence: CDR1 MNHNY, CDR2 SVGAGI (reference sequence). Deletions cut 4 bases from V and 0 bases from J, with 10 bases between. The CDR3 runs 15 residues. CDR3 loop: CASSSGVDSGNTIYF. In DNA, the CDR3 is TGTGCCAGCAGTTCAGGGGTGGACTCTGGAAACACCATATATTTT.

The V call is TRBV11-2, the J call TRBJ2-7, with D possibly being TRBD1 (6 bases). Germline V gives CDR1 SGHAT, CDR2 FQNNGV. The CDR3 is made up of 15 amino acids. With 0 bases removed from V and 2 bases from J, the gap between germline ends came to 11 bases. CDR3 region: CASSLEPTGPYEQYF. The DNA of the CDR3 is TGTGCCAGCAGCTTAGAGCCTACAGGGCCCTACGAGCAGTACTTC.

The V gene is TRBV18, the J gene TRBJ1-4, with TRBD1 matching over 7 bases. The CDR3 covers 16 residues. V lost 4 bases to trimming and J lost 3 bases; unmatched junction nucleotides: 8. The germline gives CDR1 KGHSH, CDR2 LQKENI. CDR3 region: CASSLQQGRSNEKLFF. In DNA form, the CDR3 reads TGTGCCAGCTCACTCCAACAGGGGAGATCTAATGAAAAACTGTTTTTT.

This clone was recorded once. The gene calls are TRBV9 and TRBJ2-7; 7 nucleotides line up with TRBD1. V shed 1 base and J 0 bases; nucleotides not matched to a gene: 10. In germline, CDR1 is SGDLS, CDR2 YYNGEE. This CDR3 is 17 amino acids long. CDR3 sequence: CASSVSTGVHSSYEQYF. For the CDR3, the DNA is TGTGCCAGCAGCGTAAGCACAGGGGTCCACTCCTCCTACGAGCAGTACTTC.

In DNA form, the CDR3 reads TGTGCCAGCAGTCTTACAGGGTCCAATGAGCAGTTCTTC. Translation gives CASSLTGSNEQFF. J is TRBJ2-1 and V is TRBV6-4; perhaps TRBD1 as D (6 bases). This CDR3 contains 13 residues. V was trimmed by 5 bases and J by 6 bases, leaving 11 bases between them. Germline CDR1 is MRHNA and CDR2 is SNTAGT.

The chain employs TRBV10-2 and TRBJ2-2; D may be TRBD1 (6 bases). V was trimmed by 6 bases and J by 4 bases, leaving 9 bases between them. This CDR3 region has 13 residues. Germline V gene lookup returns CDR1 WSHSY and CDR2 SAAADI. The CDR3 region has the DNA TGCGCCAGCAGAGAACAGGGCACCGGGGAGCTGTTTTTT. Amino acid sequence: CASREQGTGELFF.